The entry below gives a single T cell receptor (beta chain) sequence along with its context. Its antigen remains unknown. Trimming shortened V by 5 bases and J by 6 bases, and 9 bases separated the two germline ends. This CDR3 spans 12 amino acids. Germline V gene data show CDR1 as KGHDR and CDR2 as SFDVKD. MiXCR, run by TCRdb on the 5' RACE reads, gives a single entry per CDR3 protein. The table lists nearly 900,000 distinct CDR3 sequences, roughly an eighth of them singletons. This sample stems from a study of identical twins. Findings of the study overall: Compared with models, monozygotic twins showed more out-of-frame TCR alpha sharing.

These data also formed part of another study, on yellow fever vaccine responses in identical twins.

Input material: PBMCs. The chain recombines TRBV24-1 with TRBJ1-1; tentative D call: TRBD1 (5 bases). This TCR was sampled from a woman between 18 and 29 years old in good health. The CDR3 sequence is CATSVTGSEAFF. CDR3 DNA sequence: TGTGCCACCAGTGTAACAGGTTCTGAAGCTTTCTTT.